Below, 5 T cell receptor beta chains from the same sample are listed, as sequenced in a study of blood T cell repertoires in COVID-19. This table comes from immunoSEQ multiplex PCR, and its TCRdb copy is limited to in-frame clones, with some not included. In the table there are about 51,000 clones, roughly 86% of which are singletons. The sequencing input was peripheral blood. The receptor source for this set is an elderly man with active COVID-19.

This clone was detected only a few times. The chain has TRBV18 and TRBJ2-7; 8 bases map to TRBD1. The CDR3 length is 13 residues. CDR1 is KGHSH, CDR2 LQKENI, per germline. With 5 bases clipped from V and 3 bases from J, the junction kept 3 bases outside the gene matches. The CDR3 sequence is CASSSGQGYEQYF. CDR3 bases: TGTGCCAGCTCATCCGGACAGGGCTACGAGCAGTACTTC.

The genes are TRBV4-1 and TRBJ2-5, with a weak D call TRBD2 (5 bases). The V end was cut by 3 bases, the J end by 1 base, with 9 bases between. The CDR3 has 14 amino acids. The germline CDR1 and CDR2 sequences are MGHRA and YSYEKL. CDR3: CASSQLGVQETQYF. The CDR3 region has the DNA TGCGCCAGCAGCCAGTTGGGAGTCCAAGAGACCCAGTACTTC.

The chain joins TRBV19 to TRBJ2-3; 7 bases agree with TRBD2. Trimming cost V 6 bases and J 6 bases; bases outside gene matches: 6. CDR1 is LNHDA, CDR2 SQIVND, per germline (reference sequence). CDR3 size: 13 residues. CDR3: CASRASGADTQYF. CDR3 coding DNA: TGTGCCAGTAGGGCTAGCGGCGCGGATACGCAGTATTTT.

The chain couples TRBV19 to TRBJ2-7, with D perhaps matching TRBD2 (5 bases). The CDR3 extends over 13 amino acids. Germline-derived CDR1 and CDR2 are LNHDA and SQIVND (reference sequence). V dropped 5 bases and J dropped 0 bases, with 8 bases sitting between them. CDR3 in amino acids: CASSWGVSYEQYF. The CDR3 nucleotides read TGTGCCAGTAGTTGGGGAGTCTCCTACGAGCAGTACTTC. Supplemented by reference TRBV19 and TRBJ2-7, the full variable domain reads DGGITQSPKYLFRKEGQNVTLSCEQNLNHDAMYWYRQDPGQGLRLIYYSQIVNDFQKGDIAEGYSVSREKKESFPLTVTSAQKNPTAFYLCASSWGVSYEQYFGPGTRLTVT.

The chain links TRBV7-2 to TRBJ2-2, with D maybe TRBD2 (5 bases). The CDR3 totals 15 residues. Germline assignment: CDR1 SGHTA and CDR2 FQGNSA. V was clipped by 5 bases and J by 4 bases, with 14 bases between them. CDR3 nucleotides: TGTGCCAGCAGCCCAACTAGGGCGGGCACCGGGGAGCTGTTTTTT. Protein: CASSPTRAGTGELFF.